This TCR beta chain was sequenced during a study of graft-versus-host responses after intestinal transplantation. For the study at large: As for transplant type, recipients had multivisceral, liver-intestinal, or isolated intestinal grafts. Following induction with anti-thymocyte globulin, all recipients were given tacrolimus and steroids for around three years. General observations from the study: Patients who carried graft-donor T cell macrochimerism also had high graft-versus-host to host-versus-graft clonal ratios in their allografts. GvH clones appeared in recipient marrow, some first in ileum or blood.

Regarding this clone: Its antigen is still unknown.

Using immunoSEQ multiplex PCR, the repertoire was profiled, and TCRdb retains in-frame clones only, with some absent. The sample comprises 77,000 or so clones, 92% of which are singletons, and 0.69% rests with the top ten. The germline V and J ends were trimmed by 5 bases and 0 bases, with 11 bases remaining between them. This CDR3 region has 15 residues. The germline gives CDR1 SNHLY, CDR2 FYNNEI. The sequencing here drew on PBMCs, taken 98 days after intestinal transplantation. This sequence was found in a human patient who received an intestinal transplant, so some T cells may come from the graft donor. The rearrangement links TRBV2 to TRBJ1-5; D remains ambiguous. Here the CDR3 reads CASSRWSDSNQPQHF. The CDR3 DNA is TGTGCCAGCAGTCGTTGGTCGGATAGCAATCAGCCCCAGCATTTT.